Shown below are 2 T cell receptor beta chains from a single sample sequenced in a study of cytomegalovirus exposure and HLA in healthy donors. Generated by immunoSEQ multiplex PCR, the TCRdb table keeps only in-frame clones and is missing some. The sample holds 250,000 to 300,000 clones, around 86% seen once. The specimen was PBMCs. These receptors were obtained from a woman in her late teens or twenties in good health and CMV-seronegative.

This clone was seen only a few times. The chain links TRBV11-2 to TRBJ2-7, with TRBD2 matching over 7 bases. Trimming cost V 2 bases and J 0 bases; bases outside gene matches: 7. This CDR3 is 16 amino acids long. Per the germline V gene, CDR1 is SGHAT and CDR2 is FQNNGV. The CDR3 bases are TGTGCCAGCAGCTTATCTAGGCTAGCGGACTCCTACGAGCAGTACTTC. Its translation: CASSLSRLADSYEQYF.

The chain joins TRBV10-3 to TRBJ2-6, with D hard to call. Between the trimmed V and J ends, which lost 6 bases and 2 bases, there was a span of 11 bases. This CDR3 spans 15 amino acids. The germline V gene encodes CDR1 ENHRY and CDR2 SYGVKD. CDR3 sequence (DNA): TGTGCCATCAGCCATGAGCCACCTGGGGCCAACGTCCTGACTTTC. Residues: CAISHEPPGANVLTF.